This TCR beta chain was captured by sequencing in a study of shared clonotypes between healthy human individuals. General study findings and limits: In this cohort, only blood was sampled, and tissue repertoires likely differ. Sequencing depth was expected to influence donor clonotype sharing. The four-donor shared clonotypes exceeded non-shared clonotypes in generation probability, with non-shared ones scoring lower.

Germline trimming cut 9 bases from V and 4 bases from J; bases unmatched to any gene: 16. CDR1 MDHEN and CDR2 SYDVKM come from the germline V gene. This CDR3 has 17 amino acids. Clones were read by immunoSEQ multiplex PCR, and TCRdb kept only the in-frame ones, dropping some. The table has around 620,000 clones, approximately 96% seen once. As to this clone: Its antigen is still unknown.

The naive CD8 population came from CD45RO-negative cells selected for CCR7, without terminally differentiated effector memory CD45RA+ cells. There were no recent acute infections or vaccinations among the donors, who were healthy HIV-negative adults. This chain connects TRBV28 to TRBJ2-1, with TRBD2 identical over 9 bases. The clonotype was recovered from a woman in her twenties or thirties in good health. What was sequenced was naive CD8+ T cells sorted from blood. CDR3 region: CASAPSSGKGYYNEQFF. The DNA of the CDR3 is TGTGCCAGTGCCCCGTCTAGCGGGAAGGGGTATTACAATGAGCAGTTCTTC.